One and the same sample provided the 11 T cell receptor beta chains below, sequenced in a study of T-cell memory formation after mild COVID-19. TCRdb ran MiXCR on the 5' RACE reads and lists one entry per CDR3 protein. The sample contains hundreds of thousands of distinct CDR3 sequences, around 20% of which appear only once. The sequencing sample was made of PBMCs or a T cell subset sorted from them (not recorded which). Receptors originate from an adult woman who had mild COVID-19 (a few samples of this study predate the infection). Cell type and time point are not known.

This clonotype has more than one count but fewer than ten. J is TRBJ2-7 and V is TRBV7-9; D is perhaps TRBD1 or TRBD2 (6 bases each). Germline V CDR1 and CDR2: SEHNR, FQNEAQ (reference sequence). This CDR3 is built from 14 residues. The V end lost 7 bases, the J end lost 5 bases, and 18 bases lay between the germline ends. As DNA, the CDR3 is TGTGCCAGCACCGCGGGGCAGGGGATCCACGAGCAGTACTTC. Translation: CASTAGQGIHEQYF.

This clonotype was counted a few times. V usage is TRBV7-3 and J usage is TRBJ2-1, with TRBD2 identical over 12 bases. Germline V gives CDR1 SGHTA, CDR2 FQGTGA. The length of the CDR3 is 18 residues. The V and J ends lost 5 bases and 0 bases, in that order; junction bases with no gene match: 8. CDR3 protein: CASSLGTSGRSSYNEQFF. In DNA form, the CDR3 reads TGTGCCAGCAGCCTAGGGACTAGCGGGCGGAGCTCCTACAATGAGCAGTTCTTC.

By proportion, this clonotype is medium-sized. V and J are TRBV19 and TRBJ1-2, with 7 bases identical to TRBD1. The CDR3 runs to 16 residues. The germline V gene encodes CDR1 LNHDA and CDR2 SQIVND (reference sequence). The trim removed 7 bases at V and 3 bases at J, leaving 14 bases unmatched. The CDR3 sequence is CASTSYRDRIHYGYTF. The CDR3 DNA follows: TGTGCCAGTACCTCTTACCGGGACAGAATACACTATGGCTACACCTTC.

This sequence joins TRBV15 and TRBJ2-3; D not resolved. The germline gives CDR1 LNHNV, CDR2 YYDKDF (reference sequence). The CDR3 loop spans 15 amino acids. Trimming stripped 4 bases from V and 1 base from J, with 12 bases between. CDR3 coding DNA: TGTGCCACCAGCAAACACTCAGGTGGCACAGATACGCAGTATTTT. This codes for CATSKHSGGTDTQYF.

This clonotype was counted many times. The gene calls are TRBV2 and TRBJ2-1, with 10 bases matching TRBD1. Germline trimming cut 4 bases from V and 3 bases from J; bases unmatched to any gene: 3. CDR1 is SNHLY, CDR2 FYNNEI, per germline. The CDR3 is made up of 15 amino acids. For the CDR3, the DNA is TGTGCCAGCAGTGCCCGGGACAGGGGCTACAATGAGCAGTTCTTC. As protein: CASSARDRGYNEQFF. The full variable domain, with the rest looked up from reference TRBV2 and TRBJ2-1, is EPEVTQTPSHQVTQMGQEVILRCVPISNHLYFYWYRQILGQKVEFLVSFYNNEISEKSEIFDDQFSVERPDGSNFTLKIRSTKLEDSAMYFCASSARDRGYNEQFFGPGTRLTVL.

The chain couples TRBV9 to TRBJ2-7; 12 bases fit TRBD1. The germline V gene encodes CDR1 SGDLS and CDR2 YYNGEE. V gave up 3 bases and J gave up 4 bases; unmatched junction bases: 5. CDR3 length: 15 residues. CDR3 protein: CASSAGQGASYEQYF. The CDR3, as DNA: TGTGCCAGCAGCGCGGGACAGGGGGCGAGTTACGAGCAGTACTTC.

About this clonotype: The junction departs from the called germline gene at one end, perhaps through a read error. The chain uses TRBV27 and TRBJ1-2; TRBD1 agrees at 7 bases. Germline V gene data show CDR1 as MNHEY and CDR2 as SMNVEV (reference sequence). This CDR3 is built from 10 residues. The CDR3 DNA follows: TGTGCCAGCAGTTTGGACAGGCCAATATTC. It is translated as CASSLDRPIF.

In this sample, this clonotype turned up a few times. V is TRBV9 and J is TRBJ2-7, with a possible D match to TRBD2 (6 bases). The CDR3 has 13 residues. V lost 2 bases and J lost 7, with 13 bases in between. Germline V gene lookup returns CDR1 SGDLS and CDR2 YYNGEE. The CDR3 reads CASSVPSGREQYF. Written as DNA, the CDR3 is TGTGCCAGCAGCGTCCCTTCTGGGAGGGAGCAGTACTTC.

The chain employs TRBV12-3 or TRBV12-4 and TRBJ1-1; a weak D match, TRBD1 (5 bases). The CDR3 consists of 16 residues. V was trimmed by 5 bases and J by 4 bases, leaving 20 bases between them. CDR3 in DNA: TGTGCCAGCAGTCTATTATTAGGGGTTTTGGGCACTGAAGCTTTCTTT. It is translated as CASSLLLGVLGTEAFF.

The rearrangement links TRBV7-8 to TRBJ2-1, with 9 bases matching TRBD2. Germline V CDR1 and CDR2: SGHVS, FQNEAQ. J lost 9 bases, V lost 1 base, and 13 bases had no gene match. This CDR3 comprises 17 residues. CDR3 amino acids: CASSLVIAGVPRGEQFF. In nucleotides, the CDR3 is TGTGCCAGCAGCTTAGTGATAGCGGGGGTCCCTAGGGGTGAGCAGTTCTTC.

This clonotype was counted a few times. The V gene is TRBV10-3, the J gene TRBJ2-3, with D maybe TRBD2 (6 bases). The ends were cut back, 6 bases at V and 1 base at J, with 17 bases in the middle. From germline, CDR1 is ENHRY and CDR2 SYGVKD. CDR3 length equals 16 residues. The CDR3 DNA follows: TGTGCCATCAGCGCGGGCCCCACGGGGGGCACAGATACGCAGTATTTT. Residues: CAISAGPTGGTDTQYF.